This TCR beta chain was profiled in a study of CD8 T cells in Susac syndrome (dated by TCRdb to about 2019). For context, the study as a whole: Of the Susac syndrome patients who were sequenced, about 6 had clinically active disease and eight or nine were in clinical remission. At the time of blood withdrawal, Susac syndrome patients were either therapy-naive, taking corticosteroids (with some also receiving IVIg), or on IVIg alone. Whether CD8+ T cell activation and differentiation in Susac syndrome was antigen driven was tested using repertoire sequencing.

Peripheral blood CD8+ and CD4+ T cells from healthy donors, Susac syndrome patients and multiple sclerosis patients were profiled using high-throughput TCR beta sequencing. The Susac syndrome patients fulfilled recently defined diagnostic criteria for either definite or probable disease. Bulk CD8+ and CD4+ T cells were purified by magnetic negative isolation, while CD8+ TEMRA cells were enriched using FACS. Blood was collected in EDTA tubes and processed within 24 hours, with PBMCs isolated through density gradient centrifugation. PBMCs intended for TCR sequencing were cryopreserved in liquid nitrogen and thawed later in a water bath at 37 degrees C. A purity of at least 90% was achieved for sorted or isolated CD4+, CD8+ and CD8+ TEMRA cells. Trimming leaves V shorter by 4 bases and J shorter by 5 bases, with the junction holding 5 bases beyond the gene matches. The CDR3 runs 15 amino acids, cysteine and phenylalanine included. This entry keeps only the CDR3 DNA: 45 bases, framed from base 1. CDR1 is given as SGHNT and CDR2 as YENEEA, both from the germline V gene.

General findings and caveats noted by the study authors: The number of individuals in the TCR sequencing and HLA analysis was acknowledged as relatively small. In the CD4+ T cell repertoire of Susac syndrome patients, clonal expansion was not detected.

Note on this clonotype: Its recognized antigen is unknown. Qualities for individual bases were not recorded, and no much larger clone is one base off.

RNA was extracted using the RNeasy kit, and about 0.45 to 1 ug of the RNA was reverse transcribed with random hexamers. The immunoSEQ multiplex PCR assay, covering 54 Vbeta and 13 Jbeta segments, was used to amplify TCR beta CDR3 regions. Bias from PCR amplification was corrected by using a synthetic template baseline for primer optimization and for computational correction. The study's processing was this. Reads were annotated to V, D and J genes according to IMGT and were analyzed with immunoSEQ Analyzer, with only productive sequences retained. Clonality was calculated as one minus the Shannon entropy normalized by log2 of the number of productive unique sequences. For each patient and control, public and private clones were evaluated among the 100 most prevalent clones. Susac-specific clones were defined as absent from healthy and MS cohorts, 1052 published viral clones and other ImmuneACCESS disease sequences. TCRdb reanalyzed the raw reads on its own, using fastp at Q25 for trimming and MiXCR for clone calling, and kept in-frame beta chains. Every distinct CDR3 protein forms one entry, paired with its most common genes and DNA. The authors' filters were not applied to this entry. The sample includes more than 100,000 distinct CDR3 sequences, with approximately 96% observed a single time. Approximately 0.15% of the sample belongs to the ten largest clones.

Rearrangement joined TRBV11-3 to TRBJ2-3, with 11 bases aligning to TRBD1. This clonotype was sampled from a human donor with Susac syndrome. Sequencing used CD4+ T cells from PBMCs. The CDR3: CASSSRDRGGDTQYF. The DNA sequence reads TGTGCCAGCAGCTCCCGGGACAGGGGGGGAGATACGCAGTATTTT.